These 29 T cell receptor beta chains came from one sample sequenced in a study of regulatory T cells in long-lasting Graves disease. CDR3 regions were amplified by Arm-PCR using iRepertoire HTBI primers to build TCR beta libraries. TCRdb redid the calling of the multiplex PCR reads with MiXCR, one entry per CDR3 protein. The sample carries approximately 360,000 distinct CDR3 sequences, approximately 23% recorded once. This sample's time point: persistent/refractory GD, antithyroid drugs over 5 years with positive TRAb. The TCR library was made from RNA extracted from PBMCs. The sequences come from peripheral blood mononuclear cells (PBMCs), collected when the disease was refractory, from a patient treated with antithyroid drugs. The receptors shown here come from a woman aged 40 to 50 with Graves disease.

This clonotype was detected many times. The V gene is TRBV11-2, the J gene TRBJ2-7, with 10 nucleotides matching TRBD1. Germline lookup yields CDR1 SGHAT and CDR2 FQNNGV. The junction had 7 bases not matched to a gene; V was cut back by 5 bases and J by 3 bases. The CDR3 runs to 15 residues. CDR3 sequence: CASSRGTGDFYEQYF. In nucleotides, the CDR3 is TGTGCCAGCAGCCGAGGGACAGGGGATTTCTACGAGCAGTACTTC.

Ten or more counts support this clonotype. The V and J genes are TRBV28 and TRBJ2-5; D is unresolved. The V end lost 6 bases, the J end lost 2 bases, and 10 bases lay between the germline ends. The CDR3 runs 13 residues. Germline CDR1 and CDR2: MDHEN and SYDVKM. The DNA of the CDR3 is TGTGCCAGCAGAGGGCTCGCACAAGAGACCCAGTACTTC. It encodes CASRGLAQETQYF.

This clonotype appeared a few times. The chain has TRBV11-2 and TRBJ2-1; D not certain. V was shortened by 4 bases and J by 8 bases, with 6 bases between the two germline ends. CDR1 SGHAT and CDR2 FQNNGV come from the germline V gene. The CDR3 is made up of 11 amino acids. CDR3 DNA: TGTGCCAGCAGCTGGGCAGATGAGCAGTTCTTC. It is translated as CASSWADEQFF.

This clonotype was picked up many times. V and J are TRBV7-9 and TRBJ1-1; the match to TRBD1 covers 10 bases. After removal of 1 base from V and 10 bases from J, the junction contained 6 bases not matched to a gene. Per the germline V gene, CDR1 is SEHNR and CDR2 is FQNEAQ (reference sequence). The CDR3 has 14 amino acids. CDR3 residues: CASSLGQGAIRAFF. In DNA form, the CDR3 reads TGTGCCAGCAGCTTAGGACAGGGGGCAATAAGAGCTTTCTTT. Full variable domain (missing parts from reference TRBV7-9 and TRBJ1-1): DTGVSQNPRHKITKRGQNVTFRCDPISEHNRLYWYRQTLGQGPEFLTYFQNEAQLEKSRLLSDRFSAERPKGSFSTLEIQRTEQGDSAMYLCASSLGQGAIRAFFGQGTRLTVV.

This sequence joins TRBV7-9 and TRBJ1-6, with D tentatively TRBD1 (5 bases). CDR3 size: 15 residues. CDR1 and CDR2 (germline): SEHNR, FQNEAQ (reference sequence). The ends were cut back, 4 bases at V and 1 base at J, with 8 bases in the middle. For the CDR3, the DNA is TGTGCCAGCAGCTCGGGACTTTCCTATAATTCACCCCTCCACTTT. Amino acids: CASSSGLSYNSPLHF.

This clonotype was detected many times. The J gene is TRBJ2-2, the V gene TRBV12-3 or TRBV12-4; TRBD2 matches 8 bases. V lost 4 bases, J lost 1 base, and 14 bases stayed unmatched. This CDR3 has 19 residues. The CDR3 DNA reads as TGTGCCAGCAGTTCCAGACTAGCGAGAGGGGCCAAGAACACCGGGGAGCTGTTTTTT. As protein: CASSSRLARGAKNTGELFF.

A few counts support this clonotype. The CDR3 DNA is TGCGCCAGCACGCGTATTGGGTGGGGGACTGAAGCTTTCTTT. It codes for CASTRIGWGTEAFF. The chain uses TRBV5-1 and TRBJ1-1; possibly TRBD1 for D (5 bases). The CDR3 has 14 amino acids. The V and J ends lost 6 bases and 5 bases respectively, with 17 bases between them. CDR1 and CDR2 from the germline V gene are SGHRS and YFSETQ.

This chain connects TRBV6-5 to TRBJ2-2, with 7 bases aligning to TRBD1. CDR3 size: 18 residues. Trimming took 1 base from V and 3 from J; bases not matched to a gene: 11. Per the germline V gene, CDR1 is MNHEY and CDR2 is SVGAGI. The CDR3 here is CASSYYTKRTGYTGELFF. CDR3 sequence (DNA): TGTGCCAGCAGTTACTACACGAAAAGGACAGGATACACCGGGGAGCTGTTTTTT.

The chain joins TRBV28 to TRBJ2-1; D is possibly TRBD1 (5 bases). V was trimmed by 5 bases and J by 5 bases, leaving 19 bases between them. The CDR3 contains 16 residues. Looked up from germline, CDR1 is MDHEN and CDR2 is SYDVKM. CDR3 protein: CASSANRWGFHNEQFF. The CDR3 region has the DNA TGTGCCAGCAGTGCTAACAGGTGGGGTTTCCACAATGAGCAGTTCTTC.

This clonotype was counted ten times or more. The V call is TRBV12-3 or TRBV12-4, the J call TRBJ1-2, with D hard to call. CDR3 size: 13 residues. The V gene lost 0 bases and the J gene lost 6 bases, with 8 bases spanning the gap. In DNA, the CDR3 is TGTGCCAGCAGTTTAGCCAGGCTCCATGGCTACACCTTC. Translation: CASSLARLHGYTF.

This clonotype was recorded at least ten times. This chain links TRBV11-2 with TRBJ1-1; 8 bases line up with TRBD1. From germline, CDR1 is SGHAT and CDR2 FQNNGV. The V segment lost 3 bases and the J segment 6 bases; nucleotides outside the gene matches: 6. CDR3 length: 14 residues. This chain's CDR3 is CASSFGQGLAEAFF. CDR3 nucleotide sequence: TGTGCCAGCAGCTTTGGACAGGGACTCGCTGAAGCTTTCTTT.

The sample holds a few counts of this clonotype. The rearrangement joins TRBV20-1 to TRBJ1-5; D is unresolved. CDR3 length equals 14 residues. In germline, CDR1 is DFQATT, CDR2 SNEGSKA (reference sequence). V dropped 7 bases and J dropped 3 bases, with 16 bases sitting between them. The CDR3 region is CSVRRWADNQPQHF. The CDR3 DNA is TGCAGTGTCAGGCGGTGGGCGGACAATCAGCCCCAGCATTTT.

Only a few counts were recorded for this clonotype. This chain links TRBV5-1 with TRBJ2-1, with 13 bases lining up with TRBD2. The CDR3 consists of 15 residues. The junction had 6 bases not matched to a gene; V was cut back by 5 bases and J by 7 bases. Looked up from germline, CDR1 is SGHRS and CDR2 is YFSETQ. CDR3 bases: TGCGCCAGCAGGGAACTAGCGGGAGGGTCTAATGAGCAGTTCTTC. Translated, it gives CASRELAGGSNEQFF.

This clonotype was seen repeatedly, ten times or more. CDR3 in DNA: TGTGCCAGCAGCCAGGGCAACGACGAGCAGTACTTC. Translating it yields CASSQGNDEQYF. This chain connects TRBV11-2 to TRBJ2-7; D might be TRBD1 (5 bases). CDR1 is SGHAT, CDR2 FQNNGV, per germline. The V and J ends lost 5 bases and 5 bases respectively, with 10 bases between them. This CDR3 is 12 amino acids long.

This clonotype was seen repeatedly, ten times or more. V is TRBV12-3 or TRBV12-4 and J is TRBJ2-2, with TRBD2 matching over 8 bases. J was trimmed by 7 bases and V by 0 bases; bases with no gene match: 10. The CDR3 length is 17 residues. CDR3 DNA: TGTGCCAGCAGTTTAGCCCCCTCCGGGACTAGGTTCGGGGAGCTGTTTTTT. Translated, it gives CASSLAPSGTRFGELFF.

The chain is built from TRBV20-1 and TRBJ1-1; possibly TRBD1 for D (6 bases). There are 13 residues in the CDR3. Trimming took 8 bases from V and 7 from J, leaving 20 bases between them. CDR1 is DFQATT, CDR2 SNEGSKA, per germline (reference sequence). The DNA of the CDR3 is TGCAGTCCTCGAGGGGGAGTAAAGGGTGAAGCTTTCTTT. Protein: CSPRGGVKGEAFF.

This clonotype was counted once. The gene calls are TRBV18 and TRBJ2-7; possibly TRBD1 or TRBD2 for D (6 bases each). Germline-derived CDR1 and CDR2 are KGHSH and LQKENI. Between the trimmed V and J ends, which lost 0 bases and 7 bases, there was a span of 10 bases. The CDR3 totals 13 residues. CDR3 in amino acids: CASSPPGGGEQYF. The CDR3 DNA reads as TGTGCCAGCTCACCACCGGGGGGCGGGGAGCAGTACTTC.

This clonotype was seen a few times. CDR3 DNA: TGTGCCAGCAGCCCCGGGACAGGGGCGGACGAGCAGTACTTC. The encoded protein is CASSPGTGADEQYF. V usage is TRBV7-6 and J usage is TRBJ2-7; TRBD1 matches at 10 bases. Losses at the gene ends were 5 bases for V and 5 bases for J; bases not matched to a gene: 6. In germline, CDR1 is SGHVS, CDR2 FNYEAQ. This CDR3 is built from 14 residues. The variable domain in full, completed from reference TRBV7-6 and TRBJ2-7, reads GAGVSQSPRYKVTKRGQDVALRCDPISGHVSLYWYRQALGQGPEFLTYFNYEAQQDKSGLPNDRFSAERPEGSISTLTIQRTEQRDSAMYRCASSPGTGADEQYFGPGTRLTVT.

The chain employs TRBV4-2 and TRBJ2-7; D not resolved. Trimming took 1 base from V and 3 from J, leaving 10 bases between them. This CDR3 region has 14 residues. CDR1 is LGHNA and CDR2 is YNFKEQ in the germline V gene. The CDR3 loop is CASSQGGIGYEQYF. In DNA form, the CDR3 reads TGTGCCAGCAGCCAAGGGGGTATTGGCTACGAGCAGTACTTC.

Note on this clonotype: A read error may produce the germline difference seen at one junction end. The V call is TRBV9, the J call TRBJ2-2; weak D call: TRBD2 (5 bases). The CDR3 covers 15 residues. Germline V CDR1 and CDR2: SGDLS, YYNGEE. This CDR3 reads CAGSPGSPGTGELFF. The CDR3 DNA reads TGTGCCGGCAGCCCTGGGAGCCCGGGCACCGGGGAGCTGTTTTTT.

The chain has TRBV6-2 or TRBV6-3 and TRBJ2-2, with 11 bases that match TRBD2. After removal of 0 bases from V and 6 bases from J, the junction contained 3 bases not matched to a gene. Per the germline V gene, CDR1 is MNHEY and CDR2 is SVGEGT. The CDR3 sequence is 16 residues long. The CDR3 region is CASSYSALAGAGELFF. The CDR3 DNA follows: TGTGCCAGCAGTTACTCCGCACTAGCGGGGGCCGGGGAGCTGTTTTTT.

A few counts support this clonotype. The V call is TRBV19, the J call TRBJ1-1; no definite D call. This CDR3 is 16 amino acids long. Germline-derived CDR1 and CDR2 are LNHDA and SQIVND (reference sequence). Trimming pared 6 bases from V and 0 bases from J, leaving 17 bases between. The CDR3 loop is CASSEQDILMNTEAFF. CDR3 nucleotide sequence: TGTGCCAGTAGCGAACAAGACATCCTCATGAACACTGAAGCTTTCTTT.

The V and J genes are TRBV7-9 and TRBJ1-1, with D hard to call. From germline, CDR1 is SEHNR and CDR2 FQNEAQ (reference sequence). Trimming removed 5 bases at V and 8 bases at J, with 15 bases between. The CDR3 runs to 13 residues. CDR3 coding DNA: TGTGCCAGCAGCCCAGCTGTGGGTGGGGAAGCTTTCTTT. Protein sequence: CASSPAVGGEAFF.

This clonotype was seen repeatedly, ten times or more. Here the CDR3 DNA reads TGTGCCACCAGCAGAGATGGTGGCTTGAACACTGAAGCTTTCTTT. It codes for CATSRDGGLNTEAFF. The rearrangement joins TRBV15 to TRBJ1-1; D is undetermined. CDR3 length equals 15 residues. The germline V gene encodes CDR1 LNHNV and CDR2 YYDKDF (reference sequence). The V gene lost 0 bases and the J gene lost 0 bases, with 8 bases spanning the gap.

Concerning this clonotype itself: Being one base from a much bigger clone, this may be a read error. V gene TRBV7-9 combines with J gene TRBJ2-7; 9 nucleotides match TRBD1. Per germline, CDR1 SEHNR and CDR2 FQNEAQ (reference sequence). The CDR3 is 16 residues long. CDR3 loop: CASSLPGTGPTYGQYF. The CDR3 bases are TGTGCCAGCAGCCTCCCAGGGACAGGGCCCACCTACGGGCAGTACTTC. Based on the CDR3 plus reference TRBV7-9 and TRBJ2-7, the full variable domain is DTGVSQNPRHKITKRGQNVTFRCDPISEHNRLYWYRQTLGQGPEFLTYFQNEAQLEKSRLLSDRFSAERPKGSFSTLEIQRTEQGDSAMYLCASSLPGTGPTYGQYFGPGTRLTVT.

This clonotype was counted ten times or more. The rearrangement links TRBV15 to TRBJ2-7; 11 bases are shared with TRBD2. The germline V gene has CDR1 LNHNV and CDR2 YYDKDF (reference sequence). V lost 3 bases to trimming and J lost 4 bases; unmatched junction nucleotides: 5. The CDR3 length is 15 residues. CDR3 region: CATSRDTSGRYEQYF. CDR3 nucleotides: TGTGCCACCAGCAGGGATACTAGCGGGAGATACGAGCAGTACTTC.

The chain's CDR3 is CASSRGQGAAYEQYF. The CDR3 DNA follows: TGTGCCAGCAGCCGGGGACAGGGGGCTGCCTACGAGCAGTACTTC. The V and J genes are TRBV6-4 and TRBJ2-7, with 12 bases aligning to TRBD1. The junction had 5 bases not matched to a gene; V was cut back by 6 bases and J by 2 bases. Per the germline V gene, CDR1 is MRHNA and CDR2 is SNTAGT. The CDR3 runs to 15 residues.

V is TRBV11-2 and J is TRBJ2-7; TRBD2 is a possible D gene (6 bases). The CDR3 contains 15 residues. Trimming pared 4 bases from V and 3 bases from J, leaving 16 bases between. CDR1 SGHAT and CDR2 FQNNGV come from the germline V gene. The CDR3 sequence is CASSSQVLGGYEQYF. The DNA of the CDR3 is TGTGCCAGCAGCTCCCAGGTTCTCGGGGGCTACGAGCAGTACTTC.

This clonotype was detected a few times. The chain combines TRBV19 with TRBJ2-2; 10 bases are a match to TRBD1. The length of the CDR3 is 16 residues. CDR1 and CDR2 from the germline V gene are LNHDA and SQIVND (reference sequence). J was trimmed by 3 bases and V by 6 bases; bases with no gene match: 7. For the CDR3, the DNA is TGTGCCAGTAGAACACCGGGACAGGGGCACACCGGGGAGCTGTTTTTT. Amino acids: CASRTPGQGHTGELFF.